These 21 T cell receptor beta chains originate from one sample sequenced in a study of monozygotic twins with inflammatory bowel disease. TCRdb re-called the 5' RACE reads and catalogs CDR3 proteins one per entry, DNA excluded. This sample contains over 150,000 distinct CDR3 sequences. Sequences were obtained from blood. All receptors derive from a human donor with ulcerative colitis or Crohn's disease, or a healthy co-twin of an affected twin (not recorded which).

The chain has TRBV5-1 and TRBJ2-1; the TRBD1 assignment by TCRdb is unverifiable without DNA. Germline CDR1 reads SGHRS; CDR2 reads YFSETQ. This CDR3 is built from 14 residues. This CDR3 reads CASSPGTGDNEQFF.

The V call is TRBV29-1, the J call TRBJ2-7. This CDR3 region has 13 residues. From germline, CDR1 is SQVTM and CDR2 ANQGSEA. CDR3 sequence reads: CSVESGRDYEQYF.

J is TRBJ2-5 and V is TRBV20-1; no DNA is available, so the TRBD2 call from TCRdb remains unchecked. Germline assignment: CDR1 DFQATT and CDR2 SNEGSKA (reference sequence). This CDR3 is 15 amino acids long. The CDR3 sequence is CSAREWGGVAETQYF.

The chain couples TRBV4-2 to TRBJ2-3; TCRdb calls TRBD2, which cannot be checked without DNA. The CDR3 sequence is 18 residues long. Germline assignment: CDR1 LGHNA and CDR2 YNFKEQ. The CDR3 sequence is CASSQAPTSGGAGDTQYF.

This chain uses TRBV12-3 or TRBV12-4 with TRBJ2-1; TCRdb's D call, TRBD1, is unchecked because there is no DNA. The CDR3 has 13 residues. This CDR3 is CASRPTGYNEQFF.

The chain is built from TRBV28 and TRBJ1-5; TCRdb's D call of TRBD1 is untestable without DNA. CDR3 length equals 16 residues. CDR1 and CDR2 (germline): MDHEN, SYDVKM. CDR3 loop: CASSYPTDRGIQPQHF. Full variable domain (rest looked up from reference TRBV28 and TRBJ1-5): DVKVTQSSRYLVKRTGEKVFLECVQDMDHENMFWYRQDPGLGLRLIYFSYDVKMKEKGDIPEGYSVSREKKERFSLILESASTNQTSMYLCASSYPTDRGIQPQHFGDGTRLSIL.

CDR3 amino acids: CASSSSGLLNEQFF. The chain carries TRBV2 and TRBJ2-1. Germline CDR1 SNHLY, CDR2 FYNNEI. The CDR3 has 14 amino acids.

The chain is built from TRBV15 and TRBJ2-5; TCRdb designates TRBD1, a call that cannot be tested without DNA. Germline values: CDR1 LNHNV, CDR2 YYDKDF (reference sequence). This CDR3 has 12 residues. CDR3: CATSVRGETQYF.

The rearrangement links TRBV15 to TRBJ2-3; TCRdb gives TRBD1 as the D gene, but with no DNA this cannot be confirmed. The CDR3 totals 15 residues. Germline CDR1 reads LNHNV; CDR2 reads YYDKDF (reference sequence). CDR3: CATSRDRASGNTQYF.

The genes are TRBV4-3 and TRBJ2-3; the D gene TCRdb calls, TRBD2, cannot be checked with no DNA. CDR3 size: 17 residues. Germline CDR1 LGHNA, CDR2 YSLEER. This CDR3 is CASSQSPDFSSTDTQYF.

The chain recombines TRBV5-1 with TRBJ2-5; the TCRdb D gene call, TRBD1, has no DNA to confirm it. This CDR3 has 14 amino acids. Germline V gene lookup returns CDR1 SGHRS and CDR2 YFSETQ. Here the CDR3 reads CASSQDSHRETQYF.

This chain's CDR3 is CSARETRRDVVSYEQYF. V and J are TRBV20-1 and TRBJ2-7; TCRdb outputs TRBD2, but without DNA this stays unchecked. This CDR3 region has 17 residues. Germline loops: CDR1 DFQATT, CDR2 SNEGSKA (reference sequence).

This chain uses TRBV20-1 with TRBJ2-5; TCRdb lists TRBD1, though no DNA is available to test this call. The CDR3 sequence is 15 residues long. Germline V gene sequence: CDR1 DFQATT, CDR2 SNEGSKA (reference sequence). The CDR3 sequence: CSALPGGVYQETQYF.

J is TRBJ1-2 and V is TRBV7-2; the D call of TRBD1 rests on TCRdb alone, since no DNA is present to check it. This CDR3 has 13 residues. Germline V gene sequence: CDR1 SGHTA, CDR2 FQGNSA. CDR3 in amino acids: CASSYRAGNGYTF.

The chain has TRBV9 and TRBJ2-5; TCRdb reports TRBD1, a call that lacks DNA to check it against. This CDR3 spans 15 amino acids. Per germline, CDR1 SGDLS and CDR2 YYNGEE. The CDR3 loop reads CASSPRTGGQETQYF.

The chain recombines TRBV5-1 with TRBJ2-1; the D gene TCRdb calls, TRBD2, cannot be checked with no DNA. This CDR3 is 16 amino acids long. CDR1 is SGHRS, CDR2 YFSETQ, per germline. The CDR3 is CASSLVASGRDNEQFF.

The chain carries TRBV28 and TRBJ2-1; TCRdb's D call of TRBD2 is untestable without DNA. The CDR3 runs to 17 residues. CDR1 is MDHEN, CDR2 SYDVKM, per germline. The CDR3 is CASSPWTSGGSDNEQFF.

The CDR3 region is CASSYSGGVELFF. The J gene is TRBJ2-2, the V gene TRBV6-6; absent DNA, TCRdb's TRBD1 call cannot be checked. The germline V gene has CDR1 MNHNY and CDR2 SVGAGI (reference sequence). The CDR3 length is 13 residues.

The chain has TRBV20-1 and TRBJ2-7. The CDR3 consists of 12 residues. The germline V gene has CDR1 DFQATT and CDR2 SNEGSKA (reference sequence). The CDR3 protein is CSASGSQYEQYF.

The chain links TRBV18 to TRBJ2-7; TCRdb's D call of TRBD1 is untestable without DNA. Per the germline V gene, CDR1 is KGHSH and CDR2 is LQKENI. This CDR3 has 13 amino acids. CDR3 amino acids: CASSGTGPSQQYF.

V gene TRBV5-1 combines with J gene TRBJ2-7; without DNA, the TCRdb call of TRBD1 cannot be checked. The CDR3 covers 15 residues. CDR1 is SGHRS, CDR2 YFSETQ, per germline. CDR3 protein: CASSSQRDRGDEQYF.